These 21 T cell receptor beta chains share one sample of origin, sequenced in a study of cytomegalovirus exposure and HLA in healthy donors. The primer mix had 60 Vbeta and 13 Jbeta primers. Clones were sequenced by immunoSEQ multiplex PCR, and TCRdb holds only the in-frame ones, with some missing. The listing records about 130,000 clones. The sequenced sample consisted of PBMCs. The receptors shown here come from a woman aged 55 to 70 in good health and CMV-seronegative.

The chain joins TRBV6-1 to TRBJ2-7, with D unresolved. Per the germline V gene, CDR1 is MNHNS and CDR2 is SASEGT. Trimming took 7 bases from V and 5 from J, leaving 9 bases between them. This CDR3 is built from 11 residues. This CDR3 is CASKRSNEQYF. CDR3 sequence (DNA): TGTGCCAGCAAGAGGAGTAACGAGCAGTACTTC.

The rearrangement uses TRBV27 and TRBJ1-1; no clear D gene. Between the trimmed V and J ends, which lost 3 bases and 4 bases, there was a span of 9 bases. Germline lookup yields CDR1 MNHEY and CDR2 SMNVEV (reference sequence). This CDR3 region has 13 residues. CDR3: CASSFVGRTEAFF. In DNA form, the CDR3 reads TGTGCCAGCAGTTTTGTTGGGCGCACTGAAGCTTTCTTT.

V gene TRBV30 combines with J gene TRBJ2-7; TRBD2 matches 8 bases. Germline values: CDR1 GTSNPN, CDR2 SVGIG (reference sequence). J was trimmed by 9 bases and V by 2 bases; bases with no gene match: 9. The CDR3 extends over 13 amino acids. The CDR3 reads CAWSSQTRGGQYF. CDR3 DNA: TGTGCCTGGAGTAGTCAGACACGGGGGGGGCAGTACTTC.

V gene TRBV2 combines with J gene TRBJ1-2, with D hard to call. There are 15 residues in the CDR3. V was trimmed by 7 bases and J by 4 bases, leaving 19 bases between them. CDR1 SNHLY and CDR2 FYNNEI come from the germline V gene. As DNA, the CDR3 is TGTGCCAGCACCCCCTGGGAGGGCAGTTCCTATGGCTACACCTTC. The encoded protein is CASTPWEGSSYGYTF. The full variable domain, rest sourced from reference TRBV2 and TRBJ1-2, is EPEVTQTPSHQVTQMGQEVILRCVPISNHLYFYWYRQILGQKVEFLVSFYNNEISEKSEIFDDQFSVERPDGSNFTLKIRSTKLEDSAMYFCASTPWEGSSYGYTFGSGTRLTVV.

CDR3 loop: CASSVMQGARTGELFF. The CDR3 DNA reads as TGTGCCAGCAGCGTGATGCAGGGGGCCCGAACCGGGGAGCTGTTTTTT. V and J are TRBV9 and TRBJ2-2; TRBD1 agrees at 8 bases. The V segment lost 2 bases and the J segment 5 bases; nucleotides outside the gene matches: 8. The CDR3 extends over 16 amino acids. CDR1 is SGDLS, CDR2 YYNGEE, per germline.

CDR3 loop: CASRAGGADTQYF. The DNA of the CDR3 is TGTGCCAGCAGAGCGGGGGGTGCAGATACGCAGTATTTT. The chain carries TRBV6-6 and TRBJ2-3; TRBD2 matches at 9 bases. CDR3 length equals 13 residues. CDR1 and CDR2 (germline): MNHNY, SVGAGI (reference sequence). With V trimmed by 6 bases and J by 4 bases, 2 bases remained unmatched.

The rearrangement uses TRBV15 and TRBJ1-2; D perhaps matches TRBD1 (6 bases). Germline CDR1 and CDR2: LNHNV and YYDKDF (reference sequence). The CDR3 covers 16 residues. The V end lost 4 bases, the J end lost 2 bases, and 17 bases lay between the germline ends. The CDR3 DNA follows: TGTGCCACCAGCATCCGGACAGTGGTTAGGAACTATGGCTACACCTTC. Translated, it gives CATSIRTVVRNYGYTF.

This sequence joins TRBV5-4 and TRBJ2-4, with TRBD2 as a possible D gene (5 bases). This CDR3 comprises 12 residues. Trimming removed 2 bases from V and 5 bases from J, with 5 bases in between. CDR1 SGHNT and CDR2 YYREEE come from the germline V gene (reference sequence). The DNA of the CDR3 is TGTGCCAGCAGCTTCGGGGAAAACATTCAGTACTTC. It encodes CASSFGENIQYF.

The chain combines TRBV28 with TRBJ1-2; D gene uncertain. This CDR3 spans 13 amino acids. V was cut by 1 base and J by 6 bases, with 9 bases left in between. Germline V gives CDR1 MDHEN, CDR2 SYDVKM. The CDR3 reads CASSLSLEHGYTF. The CDR3, as DNA: TGTGCCAGCAGTTTATCATTAGAACATGGCTACACCTTC.

The rearrangement uses TRBV15 and TRBJ1-1; no clear D. V gave up 0 bases and J gave up 6 bases, with 14 bases separating them. CDR1 and CDR2 from the germline V gene are LNHNV and YYDKDF (reference sequence). The CDR3 is 15 residues long. Written as DNA, the CDR3 is TGTGCCACCAGCAGAGATGGCGGGGTGGGCGCTGAAGCTTTCTTT. It translates to CATSRDGGVGAEAFF.

The rearrangement uses TRBV5-4 and TRBJ2-5; D is unclear. The CDR3 is made up of 13 amino acids. The V end was cut by 0 bases, the J end by 2 bases, with 5 bases between. Germline V gene sequence: CDR1 SGHNT, CDR2 YYREEE (reference sequence). This CDR3 is CASSLVEQETQYF. The CDR3 DNA sequence: TGTGCCAGCAGCTTGGTAGAACAAGAGACCCAGTACTTC. Full variable domain (outside the CDR3, taken from reference TRBV5-4 and TRBJ2-5): ETGVTQSPTHLIKTRGQQVTLRCSSQSGHNTVSWYQQALGQGPQFIFQYYREEENGRGNFPPRFSGLQFPNYSSELNVNALELDDSALYLCASSLVEQETQYFGPGTRLLVL.

The V gene is TRBV6-5, the J gene TRBJ2-1, with a weak D call TRBD1 (6 bases). The CDR3 is 13 residues long. Germline assignment: CDR1 MNHEY and CDR2 SVGAGI. The ends were cut back, 6 bases at V and 8 bases at J, with 14 bases in the middle. In DNA form, the CDR3 reads TGTGCCAGCAGCCAGGGGTTGACCGATGAGCAGTTCTTC. Translated, it gives CASSQGLTDEQFF.

In nucleotides, the CDR3 is TGTGCCAGCAGCTTCTTCGGGACAGACACTGAAGCTTTCTTT. Its translation: CASSFFGTDTEAFF. This chain joins TRBV7-9 and TRBJ1-1; 7 bases match TRBD1. The length of the CDR3 is 14 residues. V dropped 3 bases and J dropped 3; count of bases not matched to a gene: 4. Germline CDR1 and CDR2: SEHNR and FQNEAQ (reference sequence).

This chain uses TRBV10-3 with TRBJ2-2; TRBD2 matches at 15 bases. CDR3 length equals 16 residues. With V trimmed by 5 bases and J by 6 bases, 4 bases remained unmatched. Germline V gene data show CDR1 as ENHRY and CDR2 as SYGVKD. The CDR3 DNA is TGTGCCATCAGTTCCGGGACTAGCGGGGGGTCCGGGGAGCTGTTTTTT. Translated, it gives CAISSGTSGGSGELFF.

This rearrangement joins TRBV9 to TRBJ2-2; D may be TRBD1 (5 bases). This CDR3 comprises 14 residues. V was trimmed by 5 bases and J by 0 bases, leaving 8 bases between them. Germline assignment: CDR1 SGDLS and CDR2 YYNGEE. The DNA for the CDR3 is TGTGCCAGCAGGCCAGGGACGAACACCGGGGAGCTGTTTTTT. Protein product: CASRPGTNTGELFF.

The chain carries TRBV19 and TRBJ1-2, with TRBD1 identical over 8 bases. V lost 3 bases, J lost 7 bases, and 7 bases stayed unmatched. This CDR3 is 14 amino acids long. Germline CDR1 LNHDA, CDR2 SQIVND (reference sequence). In DNA form, the CDR3 reads TGTGCCAGTAGTATGAAGGGGACAGGAGGTGGCTACACCTTC. Translation: CASSMKGTGGGYTF.

The rearrangement links TRBV9 to TRBJ2-3, with 8 bases lining up with TRBD2. Germline loops: CDR1 SGDLS, CDR2 YYNGEE. The CDR3 runs 16 residues. V was pared by 2 bases and J by 4 bases, with 9 bases of the junction left unmatched. The CDR3 loop is CASSVRAGDFPDTQYF. CDR3 in DNA: TGTGCCAGCAGCGTGAGAGCGGGAGATTTTCCAGATACGCAGTATTTT.

V is TRBV5-1 and J is TRBJ2-3; 12 bases map to TRBD2. Germline CDR1 is SGHRS and CDR2 is YFSETQ. The length of the CDR3 is 15 residues. V trimming: 4 bases; J trimming: 3 bases; junction bases outside the gene matches: 3. CDR3 sequence (DNA): TGCGCCAGCAGCCCCGGACTAGCGGGGACAGATACGCAGTATTTT. It yields the protein CASSPGLAGTDTQYF. Combining the CDR3 with reference TRBV5-1 and TRBJ2-3 gives the whole variable domain KAGVTQTPRYLIKTRGQQVTLSCSPISGHRSVSWYQQTPGQGLQFLFEYFSETQRNKGNFPGRFSGRQFSNSRSEMNVSTLELGDSALYLCASSPGLAGTDTQYFGPGTRLTVL.

J is TRBJ2-3 and V is TRBV5-1; maybe TRBD1 (6 bases). The ends were cut back, 0 bases at V and 6 bases at J, with 11 bases in the middle. The CDR3 sequence is 14 residues long. The germline V gene encodes CDR1 SGHRS and CDR2 YFSETQ. For the CDR3, the DNA is TGCGCCAGCAGCTTGGGACAGGCCTTCGATACGCAGTATTTT. Translating it yields CASSLGQAFDTQYF. The complete variable domain, with remaining parts taken from reference TRBV5-1 and TRBJ2-3, reads KAGVTQTPRYLIKTRGQQVTLSCSPISGHRSVSWYQQTPGQGLQFLFEYFSETQRNKGNFPGRFSGRQFSNSRSEMNVSTLELGDSALYLCASSLGQAFDTQYFGPGTRLTVL.

This chain links TRBV5-6 with TRBJ2-4; 9 bases are shared with TRBD2. The CDR3 spans 15 residues. After removal of 6 bases from V and 4 bases from J, the junction contained 8 bases not matched to a gene. Germline-derived CDR1 and CDR2 are SGHDT and YYEEEE. The CDR3 reads CASTLRGGVKNIQYF. As DNA, the CDR3 is TGTGCCAGCACCCTGCGGGGGGGCGTAAAAAACATTCAGTACTTC.

The chain combines TRBV9 with TRBJ1-2; 7 bases agree with TRBD1. V gave up 0 bases and J gave up 0 bases; unmatched junction bases: 14. The germline V gene has CDR1 SGDLS and CDR2 YYNGEE. CDR3 length equals 19 residues. Here the CDR3 reads CASSVGPLITGAPNYGYTF. Here the CDR3 DNA reads TGTGCCAGCAGCGTAGGTCCCTTGATCACAGGGGCACCTAACTATGGCTACACCTTC.